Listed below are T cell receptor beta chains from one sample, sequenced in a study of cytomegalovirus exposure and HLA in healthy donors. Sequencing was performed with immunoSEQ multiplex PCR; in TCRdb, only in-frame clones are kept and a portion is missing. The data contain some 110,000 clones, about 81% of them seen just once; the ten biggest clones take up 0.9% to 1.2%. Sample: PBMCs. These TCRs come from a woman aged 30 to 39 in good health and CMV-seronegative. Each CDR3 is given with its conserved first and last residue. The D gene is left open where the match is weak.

cdr3_aa: CASSVDQGQGPQHF
cdr3_nt: TGTGCCAGCAGCGTAGACCAGGGGCAAGGGCCCCAGCATTTT
v_call: TRBV9
d_call: NA
j_call: TRBJ1-5

cdr3_aa: CASSRDRMAYNEQFF
cdr3_nt: TGTGCCAGCAGCCGAGACAGGATGGCCTACAATGAGCAGTTCTTC
v_call: TRBV4-2
d_call: NA
j_call: TRBJ2-1

cdr3_aa: CAWSPRGYEQYF
cdr3_nt: TGTGCCTGGAGCCCTCGAGGGTACGAGCAGTACTTC
v_call: TRBV30
d_call: NA
j_call: TRBJ2-7

cdr3_aa: CASSEVGFAEKLFF
cdr3_nt: TGTGCCAGCAGTGAGGTGGGTTTTGCGGAGAAACTGTTTTTT
v_call: TRBV2
d_call: NA
j_call: TRBJ1-4

cdr3_aa: CASSLRLAGGPWQAAQYF
cdr3_nt: TGTGCCAGCAGCTTGCGACTAGCGGGGGGCCCCTGGCAGGCGGCGCAGTATTTT
v_call: TRBV5-4
d_call: TRBD2
j_call: TRBJ2-3

cdr3_aa: CAWTPYGGRNTEAFF
cdr3_nt: TGTGCCTGGACACCGTACGGAGGGAGGAACACTGAAGCTTTCTTT
v_call: TRBV30
d_call: NA
j_call: TRBJ1-1

cdr3_aa: CASSLDSLNSPLHF
cdr3_nt: TGTGCCAGCTCCCTTGACTCACTTAATTCACCCCTCCACTTT
v_call: TRBV18
d_call: NA
j_call: TRBJ1-6

cdr3_aa: CASSIERGGEKLFF
cdr3_nt: TGTGCCAGTAGTATAGAGCGGGGCGGCGAAAAACTGTTTTTT
v_call: TRBV19
d_call: NA
j_call: TRBJ1-4

cdr3_aa: CASSRTGGTEAFF
cdr3_nt: TGTGCCAGCAGCCGGACAGGGGGCACTGAAGCTTTCTTT
v_call: TRBV11-1
d_call: TRBD1
j_call: TRBJ1-1

cdr3_aa: CASSYSDRVGANVLTF
cdr3_nt: TGTGCCAGCAGTTACTCGGACAGGGTCGGGGCCAACGTCCTGACTTTC
v_call: TRBV6-5
d_call: TRBD1
j_call: TRBJ2-6

cdr3_aa: CASSIGAVPQETQYF
cdr3_nt: TGTGCCAGTAGTATAGGTGCGGTGCCCCAAGAGACCCAGTACTTC
v_call: TRBV19
d_call: NA
j_call: TRBJ2-5

cdr3_aa: CASSVVSGGFTEAFF
cdr3_nt: TGTGCCAGCAGCGTAGTTTCAGGAGGGTTTACTGAAGCTTTCTTT
v_call: TRBV9
d_call: NA
j_call: TRBJ1-1

cdr3_aa: CASNEKGLAPREQFF
cdr3_nt: TGTGCCAGCAACGAGAAGGGACTAGCACCCCGTGAGCAGTTCTTC
v_call: TRBV5-4
d_call: TRBD2
j_call: TRBJ2-1

cdr3_aa: CASSLGGTSGTGELFF
cdr3_nt: TGCGCCAGCAGCTTGGGTGGGACTAGCGGCACCGGGGAGCTGTTTTTT
v_call: TRBV5-1
d_call: TRBD2
j_call: TRBJ2-2

cdr3_aa: CASSIRRGSGVGYTF
cdr3_nt: TGTGCCAGTAGTATTAGAAGAGGGTCAGGAGTTGGCTACACCTTC
v_call: TRBV19
d_call: NA
j_call: TRBJ1-2

cdr3_aa: CASSLEGFNYGYTF
cdr3_nt: TGTGCCAGCAGCTTAGAGGGGTTTAACTATGGCTACACCTTC
v_call: TRBV7-8
d_call: NA
j_call: TRBJ1-2